The 28 T cell receptor beta chains presented below share a single source sample, sequenced in a study of T cells in Graves' hyperthyroidism and ophthalmopathy. Amplification yielded TCR beta CDR3 regions, with RNA transcripts as the source. A first-round RT-PCR of the TCR CDR3 used the HTBI primer set. TCRdb ran MiXCR on the multiplex PCR reads and lists one entry per CDR3 protein. The sample consists of about 600,000 distinct CDR3 sequences, about 16% of them appearing once. The sequenced sample consisted of blood. The receptors stem from a woman in her thirties or forties with Graves' ophthalmopathy.

A single count supports this clonotype. One junction end disagrees with the germline gene, perhaps due to a read error. This chain uses TRBV2 with TRBJ2-1; 9 bases align to TRBD2. The CDR3 contains 15 residues. Germline loops: CDR1 SNHLY, CDR2 FYNNEI. CDR3 sequence reads: CARSGRTLSYNEEFF. The CDR3 DNA reads TGTGCCAGGAGCGGGAGGACCCTCTCCTACAATGAGGAGTTCTTC.

This chain joins TRBV6-1 and TRBJ1-5, with TRBD1 matching 7 bases. Germline V gives CDR1 MNHNS, CDR2 SASEGT. J was trimmed by 1 base and V by 8 bases; bases with no gene match: 5. The length of the CDR3 is 14 residues. The CDR3 loop is CASLRQGSNQPQHF. CDR3 nucleotide sequence: TGTGCCAGCCTTAGACAGGGAAGCAATCAGCCCCAGCATTTT.

In this sample, this clonotype turned up many times. The V call is TRBV9, the J call TRBJ2-3; 8 bases fit TRBD1. Looked up from germline, CDR1 is SGDLS and CDR2 is YYNGEE. The J segment lost 0 bases and the V segment lost 0 bases, leaving 3 bases of the junction unmatched. This CDR3 spans 16 amino acids. The CDR3 DNA follows: TGTGCCAGCAGCGTAGCGGACAGGGCTAGCACAGATACGCAGTATTTT. Translating gives CASSVADRASTDTQYF.

The rearrangement uses TRBV18 and TRBJ2-1, with D perhaps matching TRBD2 (6 bases). Germline V CDR1 and CDR2: KGHSH, LQKENI. This CDR3 is 16 amino acids long. Trimming took off 3 bases at V and 0 bases at J, with 12 bases between the two ends. CDR3 DNA: TGTGCCAGCTCACCCGGCGGGGAATCCTCCTACAATGAGCAGTTCTTC. As protein: CASSPGGESSYNEQFF.

The sample holds many counts of this clonotype. The genes are TRBV5-1 and TRBJ2-7; D possibly uses TRBD1 or TRBD2 (6 bases each). This CDR3 has 15 residues. Trimming took 7 bases from V and 0 from J, leaving 17 bases between them. Looked up from germline, CDR1 is SGHRS and CDR2 is YFSETQ. CDR3 bases: TGCGCCAGCGCGTCTGGAGGGACAATCTCCTACGAGCAGTACTTC. Translated: CASASGGTISYEQYF.

This clonotype was observed a handful of times. This chain joins TRBV20-1 and TRBJ2-5, with 8 nucleotides matching TRBD2. CDR3 length equals 14 residues. Trimming cost V 3 bases and J 5 bases; bases outside gene matches: 8. CDR1 is DFQATT, CDR2 SNEGSKA, per germline (reference sequence). Here the CDR3 reads CSASHLSGVETQYF. DNA of the CDR3: TGCAGTGCTAGTCACCTTAGCGGGGTTGAGACCCAGTACTTC.

In its sample, this clonotype was seen many times. The V gene is TRBV5-1, the J gene TRBJ1-4; D unclear. With 0 bases removed from V and 0 bases from J, the gap between germline ends came to 12 bases. Germline V gene sequence: CDR1 SGHRS, CDR2 YFSETQ. The CDR3 consists of 17 residues. CDR3 DNA: TGCGCCAGCAGCTTGGGTCAGATTCCTTCAACTAATGAAAAACTGTTTTTT. It codes for CASSLGQIPSTNEKLFF.

This clonotype was seen more than once but under ten times. One junction end disagrees with the germline gene, perhaps due to a read error. The chain is built from TRBV5-1 and TRBJ2-2; the D gene is possibly TRBD1 (5 bases). The CDR3 contains 16 residues. Germline lookup yields CDR1 SGHRS and CDR2 YFSETQ. The CDR3 is CACRVGNFANTGELFF. The CDR3 region has the DNA TGCGCCTGCAGGGTTGGAAACTTCGCGAACACCGGGGAGCTGTTTTTT.

This clonotype occurred a few times. The chain couples TRBV20-1 to TRBJ2-6; a possible D gene is TRBD1 (6 bases). V was pared by 6 bases and J by 3 bases, with 21 bases between. CDR3 length: 17 residues. Germline loops: CDR1 DFQATT, CDR2 SNEGSKA (reference sequence). The CDR3 DNA follows: TGCAGTGCCTCCACGGACAGCTCTATAGGTGGGGCCAACGTCCTGACTTTC. Protein: CSASTDSSIGGANVLTF.

This clonotype was detected ten times or more. J is TRBJ1-5 and V is TRBV2; 8 bases are shared with TRBD1. CDR3 length: 15 residues. The germline V gene encodes CDR1 SNHLY and CDR2 FYNNEI. Germline trimming cut 3 bases from V and 4 bases from J; bases unmatched to any gene: 5. Here the CDR3 DNA reads TGTGCCAGCAGTGAGAATCAGGGGGCGAATCAGCCCCAGCATTTT. As protein: CASSENQGANQPQHF.

This clonotype was seen a handful of times. This chain links TRBV18 with TRBJ1-6, with 10 positions matching TRBD1. Germline-derived CDR1 and CDR2 are KGHSH and LQKENI. V shed 5 bases and J 6 bases; nucleotides not matched to a gene: 4. The CDR3 has 15 residues. The CDR3 reads CASSSGTGANSPLHF. The CDR3 coding sequence is TGTGCCAGCTCATCCGGGACAGGGGCTAATTCACCCCTCCACTTT.

This clonotype was recorded at least ten times. This CDR3 reads CSATIPGLTYEQYF. CDR3 DNA: TGCAGTGCAACTATTCCGGGACTGACCTACGAGCAGTACTTC. V is TRBV20-1 and J is TRBJ2-7; possibly TRBD2 for D (6 bases). The CDR3 length is 14 residues. The germline V and J ends were trimmed by 6 bases and 2 bases, with 17 bases remaining between them. From germline, CDR1 is DFQATT and CDR2 SNEGSKA (reference sequence).

This clonotype has just a few counts. The chain recombines TRBV6-1 with TRBJ1-5, with D perhaps matching TRBD1 (5 bases). CDR3 length: 12 residues. V was shortened by 8 bases and J by 7 bases, with 12 bases between the two germline ends. The germline V gene has CDR1 MNHNS and CDR2 SASEGT. CDR3 sequence reads: CASGQGRQPQHF. DNA for the CDR3: TGTGCCAGCGGCCAGGGCCGACAGCCCCAGCATTTT.

Comments on this clonotype: A much larger clonotype is one base distant, so this may be a read error. The chain joins TRBV20-1 to TRBJ2-7; the D gene is possibly TRBD2 (6 bases). Trimming took off 3 bases at V and 3 bases at J, with 15 bases between the two ends. Germline-derived CDR1 and CDR2 are DFQATT and SNEGSKA (reference sequence). The CDR3 is 14 amino acids. CDR3 region: CSASIMEGGYEQYF. The CDR3 region has the DNA TGCAGTGCTAGCATCATGGAGGGCGGCTACGAGCAGTACTTC.

The V call is TRBV5-1, the J call TRBJ2-5; TRBD2 matches at 9 bases. Germline loops: CDR1 SGHRS, CDR2 YFSETQ. The CDR3 loop spans 14 amino acids. The trim removed 2 bases at V and 4 bases at J, leaving 3 bases unmatched. DNA for the CDR3: TGCGCCAGCAGCTTTTTAGCGGGAGTAGAGACCCAGTACTTC. Encoded protein: CASSFLAGVETQYF.

Ten or more counts support this clonotype. This chain uses TRBV5-1 with TRBJ2-2; 7 bases agree with TRBD1. The trim removed 3 bases at V and 0 bases at J, leaving 8 bases unmatched. The CDR3 spans 17 residues. CDR1 SGHRS and CDR2 YFSETQ come from the germline V gene. This CDR3 is CASSYRGQIANTGELFF. CDR3 bases: TGCGCCAGCAGCTACAGGGGACAGATCGCGAACACCGGGGAGCTGTTTTTT.

The chain employs TRBV6-1 and TRBJ1-2; TRBD1 matches 8 bases. The trim removed 3 bases at V and 4 bases at J, leaving 13 bases unmatched. Germline V gene sequence: CDR1 MNHNS, CDR2 SASEGT. This CDR3 region has 17 residues. The CDR3 here is CASSEAQDRAGLYGYTF. The CDR3 DNA reads TGTGCCAGCAGTGAGGCCCAGGACAGGGCGGGTCTCTATGGCTACACCTTC.

In its sample, this clonotype was seen many times. V gene TRBV5-1 combines with J gene TRBJ2-1; TRBD1 agrees at 8 bases. Germline lookup yields CDR1 SGHRS and CDR2 YFSETQ. J was trimmed by 7 bases and V by 2 bases; bases with no gene match: 8. The CDR3 is 15 amino acids. The CDR3 DNA sequence: TGCGCCAGCAGCTTTCAGGGACAGGCTCAGAATGAGCAGTTCTTC. Residues: CASSFQGQAQNEQFF. Complete variable domain (other parts from reference TRBV5-1 and TRBJ2-1): KAGVTQTPRYLIKTRGQQVTLSCSPISGHRSVSWYQQTPGQGLQFLFEYFSETQRNKGNFPGRFSGRQFSNSRSEMNVSTLELGDSALYLCASSFQGQAQNEQFFGPGTRLTVL.

This clonotype was observed a few times. The chain is built from TRBV7-9 and TRBJ1-2, with unresolved D. V was cut by 4 bases and J by 4 bases, with 16 bases left in between. Per the germline V gene, CDR1 is SEHNR and CDR2 is FQNEAQ (reference sequence). The CDR3 consists of 15 residues. CDR3 nucleotide sequence: TGTGCCAGCAGCTACAACGGTGGAGGGTCCTATGGCTACACCTTC. This translates into CASSYNGGGSYGYTF.

The chain couples TRBV29-1 to TRBJ1-5; no firm D call. This CDR3 has 13 residues. Trimming removed 5 bases from V and 1 base from J, with 9 bases in between. CDR1 is SQVTM, CDR2 ANQGSEA, per germline. The chain's CDR3 is CSVRVTSNQPQHF. CDR3 in DNA: TGCAGCGTTCGGGTGACGAGCAATCAGCCCCAGCATTTT.

This clonotype was detected many times. The J gene is TRBJ2-3, the V gene TRBV11-2; 8 bases align to TRBD1. Germline V lookup: CDR1 SGHAT, CDR2 FQNNGV. V lost 1 base and J lost 5; bases outside the gene matches: 8. The CDR3 is made up of 16 amino acids. The CDR3 region is CASSLGAGGLKDTQYF. The CDR3 DNA sequence: TGTGCCAGCAGCTTAGGGGCAGGGGGCTTGAAAGATACGCAGTATTTT.

This clonotype was detected many times. This sequence joins TRBV3-1 and TRBJ2-1, with D tentatively TRBD2 (6 bases). CDR1 and CDR2 from the germline V gene are LGHDT and YNNKEL (reference sequence). V was clipped by 1 base and J by 9 bases, with 16 bases between them. CDR3 size: 15 residues. The CDR3 is CASSQGTGTPGEQFF. The CDR3, as DNA: TGTGCCAGCAGCCAAGGCACCGGGACTCCCGGTGAGCAGTTCTTC.

At least ten counts were recorded for this clonotype. The chain couples TRBV7-8 to TRBJ2-1; TRBD1 is a possible D gene (5 bases). The CDR3 loop spans 15 amino acids. The V and J ends lost 3 bases and 2 bases respectively, with 11 bases between them. Germline values: CDR1 SGHVS, CDR2 FQNEAQ. For the CDR3, the DNA is TGTGCCAGCAGCTTGGACACGAGTACCTACAATGAGCAGTTCTTC. Amino acids: CASSLDTSTYNEQFF.

At least ten counts were recorded for this clonotype. V and J are TRBV2 and TRBJ2-4; 7 nucleotides agree with TRBD2. V trimming: 5 bases; J trimming: 0 bases; junction bases outside the gene matches: 7. Germline V CDR1 and CDR2: SNHLY, FYNNEI. CDR3 length: 16 residues. The CDR3 here is CASSQYSGGAKNIQYF. CDR3 nucleotide sequence: TGTGCCAGCAGTCAATATTCGGGGGGAGCCAAAAACATTCAGTACTTC.

As DNA, the CDR3 is TGCAGTGCTAGATCCTCCAATCAGCCCCAGCATTTT. Translated, it gives CSARSSNQPQHF. The gene calls are TRBV20-1 and TRBJ1-5; D unresolved. Germline lookup yields CDR1 DFQATT and CDR2 SNEGSKA (reference sequence). This CDR3 region has 12 residues. V lost 2 bases, J lost 3 bases, and 5 bases lay in between.

This clonotype has at least ten counts. The genes are TRBV12-3 or TRBV12-4 and TRBJ2-7, with TRBD1 matching 11 bases. The CDR3 is made up of 16 amino acids. V shed 5 bases and J 4 bases; nucleotides not matched to a gene: 10. The CDR3 DNA is TGTGCCAGCAGTCCCCAGGGACAGGGGGGAACTTACGAGCAGTACTTC. This gives the protein CASSPQGQGGTYEQYF.

Ten or more counts support this clonotype. V usage is TRBV27 and J usage is TRBJ2-7; D may match TRBD1 or TRBD2 (5 bases each). The CDR3 runs 16 residues. The germline gives CDR1 MNHEY, CDR2 SMNVEV (reference sequence). V was cut by 4 bases and J by 7 bases, with 23 bases left in between. CDR3 region: CASSSPGTGSGLEQYF. The DNA of the CDR3 is TGTGCCAGCAGTTCCCCAGGGACCGGATCGGGTCTAGAGCAGTACTTC.

The chain links TRBV12-3 or TRBV12-4 to TRBJ2-5, with TRBD1 matching over 12 bases. The CDR3 consists of 16 residues. Losses at the gene ends were 6 bases for V and 1 base for J; bases not matched to a gene: 6. The CDR3 sequence is CASSPLGQGAQETQYF. The DNA for the CDR3 is TGTGCCAGCAGCCCTCTGGGACAGGGGGCCCAAGAGACCCAGTACTTC.